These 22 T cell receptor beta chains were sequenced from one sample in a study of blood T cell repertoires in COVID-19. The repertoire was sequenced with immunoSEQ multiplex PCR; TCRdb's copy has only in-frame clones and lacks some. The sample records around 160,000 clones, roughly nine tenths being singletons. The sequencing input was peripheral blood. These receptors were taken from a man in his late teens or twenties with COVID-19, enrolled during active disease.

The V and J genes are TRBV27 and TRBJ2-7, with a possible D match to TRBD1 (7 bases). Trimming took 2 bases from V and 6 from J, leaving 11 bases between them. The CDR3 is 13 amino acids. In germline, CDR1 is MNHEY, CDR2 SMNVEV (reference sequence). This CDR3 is CASSLGQGGEQYF. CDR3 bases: TGTGCCAGCAGTTTAGGGCAGGGGGGCGAGCAGTACTTC.

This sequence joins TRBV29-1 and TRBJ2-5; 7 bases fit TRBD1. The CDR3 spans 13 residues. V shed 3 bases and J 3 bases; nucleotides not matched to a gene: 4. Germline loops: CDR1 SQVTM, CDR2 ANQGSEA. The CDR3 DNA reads TGCAGCGTTGAGGGTGACAGGGAAGAGACCCAGTACTTC. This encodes CSVEGDREETQYF.

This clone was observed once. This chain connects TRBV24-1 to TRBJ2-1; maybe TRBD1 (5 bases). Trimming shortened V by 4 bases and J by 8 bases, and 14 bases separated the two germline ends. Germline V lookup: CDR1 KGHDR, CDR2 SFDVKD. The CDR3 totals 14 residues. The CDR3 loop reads CATSEKSGADEQFF. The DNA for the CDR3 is TGTGCCACCAGTGAGAAGTCTGGGGCTGATGAGCAGTTCTTC.

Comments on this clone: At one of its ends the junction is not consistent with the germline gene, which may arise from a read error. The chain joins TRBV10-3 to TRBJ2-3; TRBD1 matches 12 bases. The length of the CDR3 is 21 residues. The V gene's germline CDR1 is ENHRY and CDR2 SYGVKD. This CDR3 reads CSITPGTGGAGGREVADTQYF. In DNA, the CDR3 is TGTTCCATCACCCCCGGGACAGGGGGCGCCGGCGGGAGGGAGGTTGCAGATACGCAGTATTTT.

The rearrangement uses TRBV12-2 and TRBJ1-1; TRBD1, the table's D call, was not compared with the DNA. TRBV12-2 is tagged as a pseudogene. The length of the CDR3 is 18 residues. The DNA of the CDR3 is TGTGCAAGTCGCTTAGCAGAGGGACAGGGGGAGAGTAGTACTGAAGCTTTCTTT. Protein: CASRLAEGQGESSTEAFF.

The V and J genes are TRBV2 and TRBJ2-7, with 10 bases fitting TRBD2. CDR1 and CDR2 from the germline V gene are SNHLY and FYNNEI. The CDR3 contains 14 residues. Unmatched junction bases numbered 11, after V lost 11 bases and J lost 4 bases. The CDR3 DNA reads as TGTGCCGGCCGAGGGGGACTAGCGCCTTACGAGCAGTACTTC. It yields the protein CAGRGGLAPYEQYF. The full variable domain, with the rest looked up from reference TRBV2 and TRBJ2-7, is EPEVTQTPSHQVTQMGQEVILRCVPISNHLYFYWYRQILGQKVEFLVSFYNNEISEKSEIFDDQFSVERPDGSNFTLKIRSTKLEDSAMYFCAGRGGLAPYEQYFGPGTRLTVT.

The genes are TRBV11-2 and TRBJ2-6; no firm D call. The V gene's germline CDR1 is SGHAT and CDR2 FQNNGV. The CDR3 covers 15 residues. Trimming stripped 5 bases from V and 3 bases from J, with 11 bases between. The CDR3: CASSIAGYGANVLTF. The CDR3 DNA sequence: TGTGCCAGCAGCATCGCAGGTTATGGGGCCAACGTCCTGACTTTC.

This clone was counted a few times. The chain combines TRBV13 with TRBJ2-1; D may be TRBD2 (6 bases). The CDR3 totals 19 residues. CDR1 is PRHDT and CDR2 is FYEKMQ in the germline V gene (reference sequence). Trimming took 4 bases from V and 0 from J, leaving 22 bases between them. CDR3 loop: CASSYNGLLATSSYNEQFF. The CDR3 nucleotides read TGTGCCAGCAGCTATAACGGGCTTCTAGCGACTAGCTCCTACAATGAGCAGTTCTTC.

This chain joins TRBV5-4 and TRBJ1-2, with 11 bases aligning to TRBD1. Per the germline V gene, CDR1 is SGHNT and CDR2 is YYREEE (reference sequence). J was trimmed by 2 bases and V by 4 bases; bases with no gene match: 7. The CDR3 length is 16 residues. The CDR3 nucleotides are TGTGCCAGCAGCAGGGGACAGGGGGGAGAGAACTATGGCTACACCTTC. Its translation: CASSRGQGGENYGYTF.

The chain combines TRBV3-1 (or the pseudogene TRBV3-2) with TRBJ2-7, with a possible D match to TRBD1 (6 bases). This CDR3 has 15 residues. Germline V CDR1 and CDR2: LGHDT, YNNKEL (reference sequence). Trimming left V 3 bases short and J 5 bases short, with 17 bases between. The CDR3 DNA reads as TGTGCCAGCAGCCAGCGGGCGGTGGGACACCACGAGCAGTACTTC. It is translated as CASSQRAVGHHEQYF.

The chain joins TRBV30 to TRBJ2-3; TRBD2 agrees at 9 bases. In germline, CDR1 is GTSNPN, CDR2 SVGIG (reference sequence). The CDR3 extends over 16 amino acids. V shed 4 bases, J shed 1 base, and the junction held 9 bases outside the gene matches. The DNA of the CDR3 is TGTGCCTGGACCCTACCTACTAGCGGGCGCACAGATACGCAGTATTTT. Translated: CAWTLPTSGRTDTQYF.

The CDR3 region is CASSQDGRSSLNEKLFF. The CDR3 DNA follows: TGCGCCAGCAGCCAAGATGGTCGGAGCTCCCTTAATGAAAAACTGTTTTTT. The V call is TRBV4-3, the J call TRBJ1-4, with no clear D. This CDR3 region has 17 residues. Germline CDR1 LGHNA, CDR2 YSLEER. The germline V and J ends were trimmed by 0 bases and 4 bases, with 15 bases remaining between them.

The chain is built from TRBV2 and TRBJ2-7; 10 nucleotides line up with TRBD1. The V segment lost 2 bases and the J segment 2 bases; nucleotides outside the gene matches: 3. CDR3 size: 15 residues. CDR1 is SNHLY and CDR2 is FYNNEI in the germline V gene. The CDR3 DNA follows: TGTGCCAGCAGTGAAAGGACAGGGGGGGCCTACGAGCAGTACTTC. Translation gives CASSERTGGAYEQYF.

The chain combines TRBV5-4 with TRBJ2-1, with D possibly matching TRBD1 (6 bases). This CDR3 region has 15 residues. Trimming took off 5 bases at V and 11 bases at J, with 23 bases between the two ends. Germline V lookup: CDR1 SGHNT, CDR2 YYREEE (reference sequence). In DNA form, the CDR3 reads TGTGCCAGCAGTCCAACAGGGTCGGCGAGGACTCAGCAGTTCTTC. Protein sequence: CASSPTGSARTQQFF.

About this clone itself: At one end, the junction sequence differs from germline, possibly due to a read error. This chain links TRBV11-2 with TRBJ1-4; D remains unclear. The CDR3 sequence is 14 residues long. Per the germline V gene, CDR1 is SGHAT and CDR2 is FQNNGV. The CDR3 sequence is CASSLGPTNEKLLF. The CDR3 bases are TGTGCCAGCAGCTTAGGGCCAACTAATGAAAAACTGCTTTTT. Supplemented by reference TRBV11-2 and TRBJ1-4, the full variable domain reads EAGVAQSPRYKIIEKRQSVAFWCNPISGHATLYWYQQILGQGPKLLIQFQNNGVVDDSQLPKDRFSAERLKGVDSTLKIQPAKLEDSAVYLCASSLGPTNEKLLFGSGTQLSVL.

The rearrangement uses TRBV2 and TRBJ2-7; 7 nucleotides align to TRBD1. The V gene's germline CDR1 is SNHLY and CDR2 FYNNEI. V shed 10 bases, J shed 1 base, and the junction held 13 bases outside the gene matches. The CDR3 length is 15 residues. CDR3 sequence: CATFSRDSKSYEQYF. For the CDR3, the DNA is TGTGCCACCTTCTCCCGGGACAGTAAATCCTACGAGCAGTACTTC. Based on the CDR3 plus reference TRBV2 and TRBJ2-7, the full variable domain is EPEVTQTPSHQVTQMGQEVILRCVPISNHLYFYWYRQILGQKVEFLVSFYNNEISEKSEIFDDQFSVERPDGSNFTLKIRSTKLEDSAMYFCATFSRDSKSYEQYFGPGTRLTVT.

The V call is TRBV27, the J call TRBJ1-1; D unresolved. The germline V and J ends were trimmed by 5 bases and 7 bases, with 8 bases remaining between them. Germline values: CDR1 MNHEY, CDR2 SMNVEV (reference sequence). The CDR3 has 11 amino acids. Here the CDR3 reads CASSTAYEAFF. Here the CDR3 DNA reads TGTGCCAGCAGTACTGCGTATGAAGCTTTCTTT.

The CDR3 spells CATSRVSGRRDQPQHF. The CDR3 DNA reads as TGTGCCACCAGCAGAGTTTCAGGGAGGAGGGATCAGCCCCAGCATTTT. The chain couples TRBV15 to TRBJ1-5; possible D gene TRBD1, 5 bases. Trimming cost V 1 base and J 5 bases, with 15 bases left between them. The CDR3 has 16 amino acids. Germline lookup yields CDR1 LNHNV and CDR2 YYDKDF (reference sequence).

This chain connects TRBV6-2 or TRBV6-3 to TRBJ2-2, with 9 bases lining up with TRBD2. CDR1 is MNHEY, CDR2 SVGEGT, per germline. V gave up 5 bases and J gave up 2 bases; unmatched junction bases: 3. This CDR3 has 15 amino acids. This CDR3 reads CASSKGLANTGELFF. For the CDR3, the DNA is TGTGCCAGCAGTAAGGGACTAGCAAACACCGGGGAGCTGTTTTTT.

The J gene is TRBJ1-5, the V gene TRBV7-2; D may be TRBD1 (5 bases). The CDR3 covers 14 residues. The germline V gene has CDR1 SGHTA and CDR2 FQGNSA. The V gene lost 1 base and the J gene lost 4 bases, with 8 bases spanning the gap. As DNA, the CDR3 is TGTGCCAGCAGCTTAGGGCGGGGGAATCAGCCCCAGCATTTT. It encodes CASSLGRGNQPQHF.

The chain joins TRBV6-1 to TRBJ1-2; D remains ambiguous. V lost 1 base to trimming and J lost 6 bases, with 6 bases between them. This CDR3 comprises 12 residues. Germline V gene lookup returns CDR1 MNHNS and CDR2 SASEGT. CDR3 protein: CASSEDGNGYTF. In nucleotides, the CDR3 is TGTGCCAGCAGTGAAGACGGGAATGGCTACACCTTC.

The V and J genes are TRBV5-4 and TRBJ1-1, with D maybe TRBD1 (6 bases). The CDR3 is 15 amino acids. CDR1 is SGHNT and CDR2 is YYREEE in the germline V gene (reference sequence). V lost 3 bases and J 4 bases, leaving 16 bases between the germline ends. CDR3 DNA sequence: TGTGCCAGCAGCTCCCTCGGGGGGGCGAGCACTGAAGCTTTCTTT. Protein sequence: CASSSLGGASTEAFF.